The 9 T cell receptor delta chains in this list originate from one sample, sequenced in a study of fetal and pediatric gammadelta thymocytes. TCRdb re-called clones from the reads via CATT. This sample has about 730 delta-chain clones; about 19% occur once, and the top ten carry roughly a sixth. Fetal thymuses were obtained at about 14 to 22 weeks estimated gestational age from elective pregnancy terminations. The sample comprised non-Vgamma9Vdelta2 gamma-delta T cells from the thymus. Subset reported: CD3+gammadeltaTCR+ thymocytes not co-expressing Vgamma9 and Vdelta2. The source of these receptors is a human fetus.

A few counts support this clone. This sequence joins TRAV29/DV5 and TRDJ3; 12 nucleotides agree with TRDD3. V shed 2 bases, J shed 1 base, and the junction held 4 bases outside the gene matches. There are 18 residues in the CDR3. Per germline, CDR1 NSMFDY and CDR2 ISSIKDK. CDR3 nucleotides: TGTGCAGCAAGTACTGGGGGATACTTGTCCTGGGACACCCGACAGATGTTTTTC. It encodes CAASTGGYLSWDTRQMFF.

This clone rates as large. V gene TRDV2 combines with J gene TRDJ2; 9 nucleotides agree with TRDD3. With 2 bases clipped from V and 1 base from J, the junction kept 4 bases outside the gene matches. This CDR3 region has 16 residues. CDR1 is GEAIGNYY and CDR2 is EKD in the germline V gene. The CDR3 sequence: CACDKVLGDLTAQLFF. Here the CDR3 DNA reads TGTGCCTGTGACAAAGTACTGGGGGATTTGACAGCACAACTCTTCTTT.

By frequency in the sample, this clone is large (0.1 to 1%). The chain joins TRDV1 to TRDJ3, with D maybe TRDD3 (5 bases). V lost 0 bases and J lost 0, with 6 bases in between. CDR1 is TSWWSYY and CDR2 is QGS in the germline V gene. The CDR3 has 17 residues. For the CDR3, the DNA is TGTGCTCTTGGGGAACTGGGGAGCTCCTGGGACACCCGACAGATGTTTTTC. It codes for CALGELGSSWDTRQMFF.

For this clone: The junction does not match germline at one end; this may be a read error. The chain uses TRDV2 and TRDJ3; no definite D call. CDR3 length: 17 amino acids. Per the germline V gene, CDR1 is GEAIGNYY and CDR2 is EKD. The DNA of the CDR3 is TGTTCCTGTGACACCGGGGTATACTCCTGGGACACCCGACAGATGTTTTTC. Residues: CSCDTGVYSWDTRQMFF.

Comment on this clone: At one boundary the junction diverges from the germline segment, which might be a read error. The genes are TRDV1 and TRDJ3; 10 bases are shared with TRDD3. The CDR3 consists of 17 residues. Germline V gives CDR1 TSWWSYY, CDR2 QGS. In DNA form, the CDR3 reads TGTGCTCTTGAGGAACTGGGGGATCCCTGGGGCACCCGACAGATGTTTTTC. This gives the protein CALEELGDPWGTRQMFF.

This clone has only one observation. A single base is all that separates this from a far larger clone, so a read error is likely. The V gene is TRDV2; the J gene was not called; the D segment call TRDD3 is taken from the table without a DNA check. From germline, CDR1 is GEAIGNYY and CDR2 EKD. The CDR3 is 16 amino acids. The CDR3 reads CACDTGDTWDTRQTFF. The CDR3 coding sequence is TGTGCCTGTGACACGGGGGATACCTGGGACACCCGACAGACGTTTTTC.

This clone showed up just a few times. This probably arose from a read error, given a far larger clone one base away. The chain employs TRDV1 and TRDJ3, with TRDD3 identical over 7 bases. The CDR3 consists of 18 residues. Looked up from germline, CDR1 is TSWWSYY and CDR2 is QGS. Losses at the gene ends were 0 bases for V and 1 base for J; bases not matched to a gene: 3. The CDR3 DNA follows: TGTGCTCTTGGGGAACTGGTTGGGGGATCCTGGGACACCCGACAGATGTTTTTC. Translation: CALGELVGGSWDTRQMFF.

This clone counts as large (0.1 to 1%). The sample carries other DNA sequences with the same CDR3. This sequence joins TRAV29/DV5 and TRDJ3, with 10 bases lining up with TRDD3. In germline, CDR1 is NSMFDY, CDR2 ISSIKDK. With 0 bases clipped from V and 0 bases from J, the junction kept 0 bases outside the gene matches. The CDR3 covers 17 residues. The CDR3 coding sequence is TGTGCAGCAAGCGCTGGGGGATACTCCTGGGACACCCGACAGATGTTTTTC. This encodes CAASAGGYSWDTRQMFF.

Regarding this clone: A far larger clone is one nucleotide away, so this likely arose from a read error. V and J are TRDV2 and TRDJ1; 8 positions match TRDD3. No J segment appears in TCRdb, so it was assigned here by matching the sequence to germline. The CDR3 covers 15 residues. CDR1 GEAIGNYY and CDR2 EKD come from the germline V gene. The CDR3 coding sequence is TGTGCCTGTAACACCCTACTGGGGGACACCGATAAACTCATCTTT. This translates into CACNTLLGDTDKLIF.